The 18 T cell receptor beta chains below all came from one sample that was sequenced in a study of blood T cell repertoires in COVID-19. Profiling relied on immunoSEQ multiplex PCR, and the TCRdb table lists in-frame clones only, not all of them. The sample has fewer than 150,000 clones; 65% to 90% are singletons. The sample consisted of peripheral blood. These TCRs come from a man aged 50-59 years with acute or convalescent COVID-19.

This chain connects TRBV6-1 to TRBJ2-7, with TRBD2 matching 7 bases. This CDR3 comprises 15 residues. Trimming at V came to 3 bases and at J to 5 bases, leaving 10 bases not matched to a gene. The germline V gene has CDR1 MNHNS and CDR2 SASEGT. CDR3 loop: CASSEELRGTDEQYF. CDR3 nucleotide sequence: TGTGCCAGCAGTGAGGAATTGCGGGGGACGGACGAGCAGTACTTC.

The chain is built from TRBV11-3 and TRBJ2-7; possibly TRBD2 for D (6 bases). Germline V gene data show CDR1 as SGHNT and CDR2 as YENEEA. V gave up 1 base and J gave up 6 bases, with 10 bases separating them. This CDR3 is built from 13 residues. The CDR3 coding sequence is TGTGCCAGCAGCTTAGCGACGGGAGCCGAGCAGTACTTC. Its protein is CASSLATGAEQYF.

This clone is a singleton in its sample. The chain combines TRBV6-5 with TRBJ1-2; possible D gene TRBD1, 6 bases. Germline CDR1 and CDR2: MNHEY and SVGAGI. V gave up 2 bases and J gave up 5 bases, with 15 bases separating them. There are 15 residues in the CDR3. This chain's CDR3 is CASSYVGGARYGYTF. CDR3 nucleotides: TGTGCCAGCAGTTACGTCGGGGGGGCTCGATATGGCTACACCTTC.

As regards this clone: Other nucleotide sequences in the sample specify the same CDR3. CDR3 nucleotide sequence: TGTGCCAGCTCCCCGGGGTTGAACACTGAAGCTTTCTTT. It encodes CASSPGLNTEAFF. The V gene is TRBV18, the J gene TRBJ1-1; D remains unclear. Germline V gene data show CDR1 as KGHSH and CDR2 as LQKENI. The germline V and J ends were trimmed by 6 bases and 0 bases, with 8 bases remaining between them. The CDR3 has 13 amino acids.

The chain recombines TRBV25-1 with TRBJ2-7, with TRBD2 matching over 9 bases. This CDR3 is 17 amino acids long. J lost 4 bases, V lost 5 bases, and 15 bases had no gene match. Per the germline V gene, CDR1 is MGHDK and CDR2 is SYGVNS. The DNA of the CDR3 is TGTGCCAGCAGTTCCCGCGACTCTGCGGGAGGGAGGTACGAGCAGTACTTC. Residues: CASSSRDSAGGRYEQYF.

The chain combines TRBV7-9 with TRBJ1-2; 7 bases align to TRBD1. With 1 base clipped from V and 8 bases from J, the junction kept 7 bases outside the gene matches. CDR1 is SEHNR and CDR2 is FQNEAQ in the germline V gene (reference sequence). This CDR3 has 14 residues. The CDR3 protein is CASSLDLQGGGYTF. The CDR3 DNA reads as TGTGCCAGCAGCTTAGATTTGCAGGGGGGCGGCTACACCTTC.

The chain is built from TRBV9 and TRBJ2-1; D may be TRBD2 (6 bases). Per the germline V gene, CDR1 is SGDLS and CDR2 is YYNGEE. The CDR3 loop spans 14 amino acids. With 0 bases removed from V and 4 bases from J, the gap between germline ends came to 8 bases. The CDR3 DNA sequence: TGTGCCAGCAGCGTAGAGGGGACTTACAATGAGCAGTTCTTC. As protein: CASSVEGTYNEQFF.

The rearrangement joins TRBV29-1 to TRBJ2-7; 9 positions match TRBD1. The CDR3 is made up of 16 amino acids. With V trimmed by 0 bases and J by 1 base, 7 bases remained unmatched. Germline CDR1 and CDR2: SQVTM and ANQGSEA. CDR3 sequence reads: CSVEDLAGQGSYEQYF. Written as DNA, the CDR3 is TGCAGCGTTGAAGATCTCGCGGGACAGGGATCCTACGAGCAGTACTTC.

This clone was counted a few times. J is TRBJ1-2 and V is TRBV5-6, with 10 bases matching TRBD1. The V segment lost 2 bases and the J segment 8 bases; nucleotides outside the gene matches: 6. Germline V gene sequence: CDR1 SGHDT, CDR2 YYEEEE. CDR3 length: 14 residues. In nucleotides, the CDR3 is TGTGCCAGCAGCTTTGCGGGACAGGGGTACGGCTACACCTTC. The encoded protein is CASSFAGQGYGYTF.

DNA for the CDR3: TGTGCCAGCAGCTTAGGTACGGGGTTCTCCTATAATTCACCCCTCCACTTT. This encodes CASSLGTGFSYNSPLHF. The chain combines TRBV11-2 with TRBJ1-6; no clear D. The V gene lost 1 base and the J gene lost 0 bases, with 10 bases spanning the gap. There are 17 residues in the CDR3. Germline V gene data show CDR1 as SGHAT and CDR2 as FQNNGV. The full variable domain, its missing parts supplied by reference TRBV11-2 and TRBJ1-6, is EAGVAQSPRYKIIEKRQSVAFWCNPISGHATLYWYQQILGQGPKLLIQFQNNGVVDDSQLPKDRFSAERLKGVDSTLKIQPAKLEDSAVYLCASSLGTGFSYNSPLHFGNGTRLTVT.

V is TRBV7-9 and J is TRBJ1-2; 8 bases match TRBD1. This CDR3 spans 16 amino acids. Germline V gene lookup returns CDR1 SEHNR and CDR2 FQNEAQ (reference sequence). Trimming at V came to 4 bases and at J to 2 bases, leaving 9 bases not matched to a gene. The CDR3 protein is CASSSPRTGPNYGYTF. Here the CDR3 DNA reads TGTGCCAGCAGCTCACCACGGACAGGGCCAAACTATGGCTACACCTTC.

The CDR3 DNA follows: TGCGCCAGCAGCTGGGACAGGTCGAACACTGAAGCTTTCTTT. Protein sequence: CASSWDRSNTEAFF. The V call is TRBV5-1, the J call TRBJ1-1; 8 bases map to TRBD1. V was clipped by 3 bases and J by 1 base; unmatched bases: 2. There are 14 residues in the CDR3. Germline lookup yields CDR1 SGHRS and CDR2 YFSETQ.

This rearrangement joins TRBV3-1 (or the pseudogene TRBV3-2) to TRBJ1-5, with D possibly matching TRBD1 (5 bases). Trimming pared 0 bases from V and 0 bases from J, leaving 9 bases between. The CDR3 is 16 residues long. CDR1 and CDR2 (germline): LGHDT, YNNKEL (reference sequence). CDR3 DNA: TGTGCCAGCAGCCAAGAGGGGCCAGATAGCAATCAGCCCCAGCATTTT. Its protein is CASSQEGPDSNQPQHF.

The V call is TRBV19, the J call TRBJ2-1; possibly TRBD2 for D (5 bases). The CDR3 runs to 14 residues. V was trimmed by 6 bases and J by 1 base, leaving 10 bases between them. The germline CDR1 and CDR2 sequences are LNHDA and SQIVND (reference sequence). For the CDR3, the DNA is TGTGCCAGTAGGGGATGGACTTCCTACAATGAGCAGTTCTTC. Its protein product is CASRGWTSYNEQFF.

The V and J genes are TRBV29-1 and TRBJ2-6; 7 bases match TRBD2. Germline trimming cut 7 bases from V and 4 bases from J; bases unmatched to any gene: 7. Germline values: CDR1 SQVTM, CDR2 ANQGSEA. The CDR3 length is 14 residues. CDR3 bases: TGCAGCGCCGGGGGAGGGTCCGGGGCCAACGTCCTGACTTTC. Translation: CSAGGGSGANVLTF.

The chain couples TRBV10-3 to TRBJ2-1, with TRBD2 matching over 8 bases. The CDR3 has 16 residues. With V trimmed by 4 bases and J by 7 bases, 12 bases remained unmatched. Germline V lookup: CDR1 ENHRY, CDR2 SYGVKD. The CDR3 region is CAISGVTGGVGNEQFF. CDR3 bases: TGTGCCATCAGTGGGGTTACGGGAGGGGTCGGTAATGAGCAGTTCTTC.

The V and J genes are TRBV6-1 and TRBJ2-5; a possible D gene is TRBD1 (6 bases). Germline CDR1 reads MNHNS; CDR2 reads SASEGT. This CDR3 region has 17 residues. V dropped 4 bases and J dropped 5 bases, with 23 bases sitting between them. CDR3 amino acids: CASSAKPPGHTMETQYF. The CDR3 coding sequence is TGTGCCAGCAGTGCTAAGCCTCCGGGACACACTATGGAGACCCAGTACTTC.

The chain recombines TRBV7-9 with TRBJ2-5, with D hard to call. Germline CDR1 SEHNR, CDR2 FQNEAQ (reference sequence). With 2 bases removed from V and 3 bases from J, the gap between germline ends came to 4 bases. The CDR3 consists of 12 residues. Here the CDR3 reads CASSLIKETQYF. As DNA, the CDR3 is TGTGCCAGCAGCTTAATTAAAGAGACCCAGTACTTC.